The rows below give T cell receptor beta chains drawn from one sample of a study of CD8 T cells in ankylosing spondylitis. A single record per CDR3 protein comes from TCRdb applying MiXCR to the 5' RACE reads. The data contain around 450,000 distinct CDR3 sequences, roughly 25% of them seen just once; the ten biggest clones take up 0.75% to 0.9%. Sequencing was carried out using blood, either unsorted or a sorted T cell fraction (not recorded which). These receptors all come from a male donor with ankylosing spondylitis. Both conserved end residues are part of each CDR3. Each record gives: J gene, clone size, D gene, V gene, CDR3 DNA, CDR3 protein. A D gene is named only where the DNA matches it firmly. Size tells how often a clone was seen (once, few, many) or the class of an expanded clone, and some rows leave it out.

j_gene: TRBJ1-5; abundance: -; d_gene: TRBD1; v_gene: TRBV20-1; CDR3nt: TGCAGTGCTAGAGATAGGGGGCAGGGGCATCAGCCCCAGCATTTT; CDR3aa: CSARDRGQGHQPQHF
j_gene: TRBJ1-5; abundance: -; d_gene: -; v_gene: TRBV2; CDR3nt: TGTGCCAGCATGGGGGGAAAACAGCCCCAGCATTTT; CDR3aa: CASMGGKQPQHF
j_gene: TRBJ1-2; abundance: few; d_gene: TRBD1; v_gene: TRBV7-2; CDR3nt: TGTGCCAGCAGCTTAGGCAGGGGGAATGGCTACACCTTC; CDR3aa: CASSLGRGNGYTF
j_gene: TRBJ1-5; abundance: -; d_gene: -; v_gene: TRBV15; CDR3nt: TGTGCCACCAGCCCAGCCAAGTGGATTAGCAATCAGCCCCAGCATTTT; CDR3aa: CATSPAKWISNQPQHF
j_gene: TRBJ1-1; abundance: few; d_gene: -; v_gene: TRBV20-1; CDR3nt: TGCAGTGCTAGAGATCGGTACACTGAAGCTTTCTTT; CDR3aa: CSARDRYTEAFF
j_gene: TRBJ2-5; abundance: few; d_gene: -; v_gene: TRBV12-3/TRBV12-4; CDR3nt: TGTGCCAGCACCGTAGGGCTAGCGACAAAGACCCAGTACTTC; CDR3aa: CASTVGLATKTQYF
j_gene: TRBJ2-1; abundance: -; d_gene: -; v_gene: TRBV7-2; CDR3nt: TGTGCCAGCAGCTCCACTCAGATTACGTCCTACAATGAGCAGTTCTTC; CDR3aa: CASSSTQITSYNEQFF
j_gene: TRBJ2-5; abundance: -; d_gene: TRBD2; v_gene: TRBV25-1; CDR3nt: TGTGCCAGCATGACTAGCGGGAGCCGAGAGACCCAGTACTTC; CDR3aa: CASMTSGSRETQYF
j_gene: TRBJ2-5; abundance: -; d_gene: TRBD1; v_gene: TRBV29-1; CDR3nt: TGCAGCGTTGAGCCCAGGGGGCTCGGGACCCAGTACTTC; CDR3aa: CSVEPRGLGTQYF
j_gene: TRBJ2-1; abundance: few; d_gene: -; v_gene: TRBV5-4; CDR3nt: TGTGCCAGCAGCTTGGCTGGGCTAGTCGGGATGGCCAATGAGCAGTTCTTC; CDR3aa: CASSLAGLVGMANEQFF
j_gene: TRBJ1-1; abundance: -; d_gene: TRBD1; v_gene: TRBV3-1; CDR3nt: TGTGCCAGCAGCCTTTGGACAGGGAGGGACACTGAAGCTTTCTTT; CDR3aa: CASSLWTGRDTEAFF
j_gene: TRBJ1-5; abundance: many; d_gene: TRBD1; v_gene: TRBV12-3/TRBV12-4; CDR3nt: TGTGCCAGCAGGCAGGGGGCAGGTGGCAATCAGCCCCAGCATTTT; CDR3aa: CASRQGAGGNQPQHF
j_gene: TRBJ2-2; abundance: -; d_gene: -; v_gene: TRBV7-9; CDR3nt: TGTGCCAGCAGCTTCGCTAGCGTCCCCCACACCGGGGAGCTGTTTTTT; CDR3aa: CASSFASVPHTGELFF
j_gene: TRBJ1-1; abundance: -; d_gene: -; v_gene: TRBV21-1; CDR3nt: TGTGCCAGCAGCAAAGCTTTCGTGACAGGGGAACTTGAAGCTTTCTTT; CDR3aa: CASSKAFVTGELEAFF
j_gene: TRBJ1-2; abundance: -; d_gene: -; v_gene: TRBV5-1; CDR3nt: TGCGCCAGCAGCTACTCAGAGGGCGCTTATGGCTACACCTTC; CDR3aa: CASSYSEGAYGYTF
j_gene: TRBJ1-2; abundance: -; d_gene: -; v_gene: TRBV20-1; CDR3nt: TGCAGTGCTCCCGGTTCATCCGACCCTAACTATGGCTACACCTTC; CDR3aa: CSAPGSSDPNYGYTF
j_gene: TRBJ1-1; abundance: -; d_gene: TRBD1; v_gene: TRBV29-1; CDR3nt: TGCAGCGTTGACGGACAGGGGGTAGGTGAAGCTTTCTTT; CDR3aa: CSVDGQGVGEAFF
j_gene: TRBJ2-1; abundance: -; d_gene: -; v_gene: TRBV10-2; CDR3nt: TGCGCCAGCGGCCTGAATGAGCAGTTCTTC; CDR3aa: CASGLNEQFF
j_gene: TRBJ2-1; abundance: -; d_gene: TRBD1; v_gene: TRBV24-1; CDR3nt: TGTGCCACCAGTGATTCGAGACAGGGCCTTTTTTCCTACAATGAGCAGTTCTTC; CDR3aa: CATSDSRQGLFSYNEQFF
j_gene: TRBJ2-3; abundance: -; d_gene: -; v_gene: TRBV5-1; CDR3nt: TGCGCCAGCAGCTTTAACTGGGCCACAGATACGCAGTATTTT; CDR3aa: CASSFNWATDTQYF
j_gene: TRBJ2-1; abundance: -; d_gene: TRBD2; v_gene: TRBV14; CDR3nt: TGTGCCAGCAGCGTGTCGACAATAGCGGGAGGGTTCCACAATGAGCAGTTCTTC; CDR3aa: CASSVSTIAGGFHNEQFF
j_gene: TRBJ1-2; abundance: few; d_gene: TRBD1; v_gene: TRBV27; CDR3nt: TGTGCCCCCGGGGACAGGGGGACTTCGAGCTACACCTTC; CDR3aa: CAPGDRGTSSYTF
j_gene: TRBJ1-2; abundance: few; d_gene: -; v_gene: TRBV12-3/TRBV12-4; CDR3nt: TGTGCCAGCAGACTAAGCAGGACAGAAGGCTACACCTTC; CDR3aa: CASRLSRTEGYTF
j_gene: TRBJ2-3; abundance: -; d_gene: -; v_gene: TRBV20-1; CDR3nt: TGCAGTGCTAGAGATACGGGTCTAGCCCGGGGAGATACGCAGTATTTT; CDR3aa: CSARDTGLARGDTQYF
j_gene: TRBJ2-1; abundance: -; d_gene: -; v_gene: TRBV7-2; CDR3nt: TGTGCCAGCAGCGAACGCGCACTAACCTACAATGAGCAGTTCTTC; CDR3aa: CASSERALTYNEQFF
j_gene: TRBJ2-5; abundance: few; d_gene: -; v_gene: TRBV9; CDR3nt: TGTGCCAGCAGCGTAGCTACTTGGCACTCCCAAGAGACCCAGTACTTC; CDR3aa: CASSVATWHSQETQYF
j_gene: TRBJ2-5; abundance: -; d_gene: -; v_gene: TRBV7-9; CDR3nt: TGTGCCATTCAAGAGACCCAGTACTTC; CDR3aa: CAIQETQYF
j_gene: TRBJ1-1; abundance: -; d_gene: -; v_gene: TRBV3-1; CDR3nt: TGTGCCAGCAGCCCCGGGGTTGGAGGGACTGAAGCTTTCTTT; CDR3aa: CASSPGVGGTEAFF
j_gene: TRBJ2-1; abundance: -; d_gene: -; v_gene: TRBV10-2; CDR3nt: TGCGCCAGCAGTGAGTTGGTAGCGATGTACAATGAGCAGTTCTTC; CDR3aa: CASSELVAMYNEQFF
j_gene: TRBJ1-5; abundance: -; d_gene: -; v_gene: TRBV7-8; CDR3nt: TGTGCCAGCAGCTTTAGTACAGTTAATAGCAATCAGCCCCAGCATTTT; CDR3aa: CASSFSTVNSNQPQHF
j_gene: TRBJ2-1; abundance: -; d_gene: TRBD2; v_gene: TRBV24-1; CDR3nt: TGTGCCACCAGTTTTAACCGACTAGCGCCATACAATGAGCAGTTCTTC; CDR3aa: CATSFNRLAPYNEQFF
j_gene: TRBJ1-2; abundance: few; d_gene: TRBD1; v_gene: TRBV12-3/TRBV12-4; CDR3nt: TGTGCCAGCAGCCGTGGACAGGGGTTCGGCTACACCTTC; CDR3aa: CASSRGQGFGYTF
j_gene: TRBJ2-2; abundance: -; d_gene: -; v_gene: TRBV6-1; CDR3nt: TGTGCCAGCAGTGAAGGGTTACACCAGCTCCGGGAGCTGTTTTTT; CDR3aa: CASSEGLHQLRELFF
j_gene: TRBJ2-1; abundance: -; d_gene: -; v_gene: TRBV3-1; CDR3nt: TGTGCCAGCAGCCAATCGGGGACTCCCACCGGTGAGCAGTTCTTC; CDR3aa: CASSQSGTPTGEQFF
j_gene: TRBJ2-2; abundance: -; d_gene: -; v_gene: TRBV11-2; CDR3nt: TGTGCCAGCAGCTTAATGGCAGGGGTCTCCGGGGAGCTGTTTTTT; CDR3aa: CASSLMAGVSGELFF
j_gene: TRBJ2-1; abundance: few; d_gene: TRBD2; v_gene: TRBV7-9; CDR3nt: TGTGCCAGCAGCCGTACCGGGACTAGCGGGAGTGATGAGCAGTTCTTC; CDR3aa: CASSRTGTSGSDEQFF
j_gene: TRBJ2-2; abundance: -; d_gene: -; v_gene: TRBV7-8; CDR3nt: TGTGCCAGCAGCCGGACAGAGAACACCGGGGAGCTGTTTTTT; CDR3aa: CASSRTENTGELFF
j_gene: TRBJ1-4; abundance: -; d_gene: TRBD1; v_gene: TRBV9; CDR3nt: TGTGCCAGCAGCCCCCGCTTAGGGGGCCTTAATGAAAAACTGTTTTTT; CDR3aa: CASSPRLGGLNEKLFF
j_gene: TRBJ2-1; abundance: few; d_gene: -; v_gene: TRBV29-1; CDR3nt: TGCAGCCCCGGGACGTACAATGAGCAGTTCTTC; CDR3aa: CSPGTYNEQFF
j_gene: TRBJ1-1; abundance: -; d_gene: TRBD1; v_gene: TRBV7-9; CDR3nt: TGTGCCAGCAGCTTAACCCCGGGACAGGGGGCCACTGAAGCTTTCTTT; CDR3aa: CASSLTPGQGATEAFF
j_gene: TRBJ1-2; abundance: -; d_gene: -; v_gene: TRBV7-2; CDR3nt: TGTGCCAGCAGCCTCTCCTCAGGGGACGGCTACACCTTC; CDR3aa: CASSLSSGDGYTF
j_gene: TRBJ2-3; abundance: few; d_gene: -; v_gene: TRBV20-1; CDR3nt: TGCGGCTCAAAAGATACGCAGTATTTT; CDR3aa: CGSKDTQYF
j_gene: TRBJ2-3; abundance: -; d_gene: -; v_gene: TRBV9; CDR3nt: TGTGCCAGCAGCGTAGCGGGCCACACAGATACGCAGTATTTT; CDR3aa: CASSVAGHTDTQYF
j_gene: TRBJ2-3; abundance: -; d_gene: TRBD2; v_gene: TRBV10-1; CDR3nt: TGCGCCAGCAGTGAGGGGCAAGCGGGAAAAGTTGCAGATACGCAGTATTTT; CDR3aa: CASSEGQAGKVADTQYF
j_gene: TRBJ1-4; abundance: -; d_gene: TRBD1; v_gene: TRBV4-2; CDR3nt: TGTGCCAGCAGCCAAGATCCGGAAGGGGGCGGGAGAGGAGAAAAACTGTTTTTT; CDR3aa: CASSQDPEGGGRGEKLFF
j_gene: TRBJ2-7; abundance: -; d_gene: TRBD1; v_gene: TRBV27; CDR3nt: TGTGCCAGCAGTTCGGACAGGCACTCCTACGAGCAGTACTTC; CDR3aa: CASSSDRHSYEQYF
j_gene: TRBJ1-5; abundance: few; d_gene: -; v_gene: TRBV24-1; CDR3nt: TGTGCCACCAGCCCGGGCAGCACTAATCAGCCCCAGCATTTT; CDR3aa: CATSPGSTNQPQHF
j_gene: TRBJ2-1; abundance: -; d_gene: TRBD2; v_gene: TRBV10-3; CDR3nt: TGTGCCATCAGTGAGGGGGCTAGCGGGAGGGACTCCTCCTACAATGAGCAGTTCTTC; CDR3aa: CAISEGASGRDSSYNEQFF
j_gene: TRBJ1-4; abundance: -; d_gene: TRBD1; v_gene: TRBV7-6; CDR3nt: TGTGCCAGCAGCTTAGAGGGGGCGGGTGAAAAACTGTTTTTT; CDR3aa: CASSLEGAGEKLFF
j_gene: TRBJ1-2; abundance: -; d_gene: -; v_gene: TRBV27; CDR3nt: TGTGCCAGCAGTTCCACGGTGGGGGGCGGCTACACCTTC; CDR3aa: CASSSTVGGGYTF
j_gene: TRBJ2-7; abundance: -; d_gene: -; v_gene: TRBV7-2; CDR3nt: TGTGCCAGCAGCTTAGGTAGACTCTCCTACGAGCAGTACTTC; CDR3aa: CASSLGRLSYEQYF
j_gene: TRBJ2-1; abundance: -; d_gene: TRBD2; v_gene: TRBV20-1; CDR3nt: TGCAGTGCTAGAGTAGTCGGCGGGAGGGCCTCCTACAATGAGCAGTTCTTC; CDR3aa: CSARVVGGRASYNEQFF